This TCR beta chain was identified in a study of identifying expanded T cells in peripheral blood. Here immunoSEQ multiplex PCR was the method, and the copy in TCRdb shows in-frame clones only, minus some. Here the sample spans 100,000 to 150,000 clones, about four fifths being singletons. There are 16 residues in the CDR3. V trimming: 0 bases; J trimming: 0 bases; junction bases outside the gene matches: 1. Germline values: CDR1 SGDLS, CDR2 YYNGEE. This rearrangement joins TRBV9 to TRBJ2-2; 8 nucleotides line up with TRBD1. The clonotype comes from a person between 18 and 69 years old in good health. What was sequenced was blood. The CDR3 loop reads CASSVAQGANTGELFF. In DNA, the CDR3 is TGTGCCAGCAGCGTAGCACAGGGGGCGAACACCGGGGAGCTGTTTTTT.